The rows below give T cell receptor beta chains drawn from one sample of a study of cytomegalovirus exposure and HLA in healthy donors. Sequencing was performed with immunoSEQ multiplex PCR; in TCRdb, only in-frame clones are kept and a portion is missing. There are tens of thousands of clones in the sample; around 95% occur only once, and about 1.9% lies in the top ten. Sequencing used PBMCs. These receptors were taken from a young woman in good health and CMV-seropositive. CDR3s include the opening cysteine and the closing phenylalanine or tryptophan. D genes are given only for firm matches. Part of the rows lack a size; the others show once, few, many or a class for expanded clones.

>TRBV6-1|-|TRBJ2-7|-
CASSELGGGVVREQYF
TGTGCCAGCAGTGAACTTGGGGGGGGCGTAGTCCGGGAGCAGTACTTC
>TRBV18|-|TRBJ2-3|-
CASPTDSSTDTQYF
TGTGCCAGCCCCACGGACAGCAGCACAGATACGCAGTATTTT
>TRBV5-1|once|TRBJ1-6|TRBD1
CASSLTGTGVESPLHF
TGCGCCAGCAGCTTGACCGGGACAGGGGTAGAATCACCCCTCCACTTT
>TRBV19|-|TRBJ2-5|TRBD1
CASSRFGDRGSETQYF
TGTGCCAGTAGTCGTTTTGGGGACAGGGGATCGGAGACCCAGTACTTC
>TRBV30|-|TRBJ2-5|-
CAWSRMQVRVQETQYF
TGTGCCTGGAGTAGGATGCAGGTGAGGGTCCAAGAGACCCAGTACTTC
>TRBV10-3|-|TRBJ2-5|TRBD1
CAISELGQGAMRTQYF
TGTGCCATCAGTGAGCTTGGGCAGGGGGCGATGCGGACCCAGTACTTC
>TRBV5-1|-|TRBJ2-1|TRBD2
CASSLSGLAVNEQFF
TGCGCCAGCAGCTTGTCGGGACTAGCTGTCAATGAGCAGTTCTTC
>TRBV25-1|-|TRBJ2-7|-
CASRPSPLNPYEQYF
TGTGCCAGCAGACCGTCCCCGCTAAATCCCTACGAGCAGTACTTC
>TRBV18|-|TRBJ2-5|-
CASSPSGETQYF
TGTGCCAGCTCACCGTCCGGGGAGACCCAGTACTTC
>TRBV4-2|-|TRBJ1-4|TRBD1
CASSQAPTGYGEKLFF
TGTGCCAGCAGCCAAGCCCCGACAGGGTACGGCGAAAAACTGTTTTTT
>TRBV29-1|-|TRBJ2-1|TRBD2
CSAVAGVAGNEQFF
TGCAGCGCCGTAGCGGGAGTGGCCGGCAATGAGCAGTTCTTC
>TRBV11-1|-|TRBJ2-3|-
CASSTKDITDTQYF
TGTGCCAGCAGCACCAAAGACATTACAGATACGCAGTATTTT
>TRBV28|-|TRBJ2-1|-
CASTAPGEGQFF
TGTGCCAGCACCGCGCCCGGGGAAGGGCAGTTCTTC
>TRBV5-1|-|TRBJ1-4|-
CASSLAVGATNEKLFF
TGCGCCAGCAGCTTGGCGGTGGGAGCAACTAATGAAAAACTGTTTTTT
>TRBV7-8|-|TRBJ1-6|-
CASSTQGGNSPLHF
TGTGCCAGCTCGACTCAGGGCGGCAATTCACCCCTCCACTTT
>TRBV11-2|-|TRBJ2-7|-
CASNTDPRGLEEQYF
TGTGCCAGCAATACCGACCCCCGGGGTTTGGAGGAGCAGTACTTC
>TRBV5-1|-|TRBJ2-7|-
CASRAEDGGTYEQYF
TGCGCCAGCAGGGCGGAGGACGGAGGGACCTACGAGCAGTACTTC
>TRBV5-6|-|TRBJ1-2|TRBD1
CASSLGGSSNYGYTF
TGTGCCAGCAGCTTAGGGGGCTCCAGTAACTATGGCTACACCTTC
>TRBV5-5|-|TRBJ2-7|-
CASSPGHQSYEQYF
TGTGCCAGCAGCCCGGGACACCAATCCTACGAGCAGTACTTC
>TRBV6-5|-|TRBJ2-2|-
CASSETSSSTGELFF
TGTGCCAGCAGCGAAACTAGTTCAAGCACCGGGGAGCTGTTTTTT
>TRBV7-9|-|TRBJ2-1|-
CASSLRAGMTYEQFF
TGTGCCAGCAGCTTAAGGGCGGGGATGACATATGAGCAGTTCTTC
>TRBV9|-|TRBJ2-3|TRBD2
CASSAGTSDTDTQYF
TGTGCCAGCAGCGCCGGGACTAGCGACACAGATACGCAGTATTTT
>TRBV6-6|few|TRBJ1-4|TRBD1
CGTKDRSGEKLFF
TGTGGAACGAAGGACAGGTCCGGAGAAAAACTGTTTTTT
>TRBV30|-|TRBJ1-1|-
CAWSVEGYTEAFF
TGTGCCTGGAGTGTGGAGGGGTACACTGAAGCTTTCTTT
>TRBV27|-|TRBJ2-3|TRBD2
CASSLSPSGTADTQYF
TGTGCCAGCAGTTTATCGCCTAGCGGGACCGCAGATACGCAGTATTTT
>TRBV18|-|TRBJ2-1|-
CASSSSGSGDNEQFF
TGTGCCAGCTCCTCCAGCGGATCGGGTGACAATGAGCAGTTCTTC
>TRBV4-1|-|TRBJ2-7|-
CASSPLAEASYEQYF
TGCGCCAGCAGCCCTTTAGCGGAGGCCTCCTACGAGCAGTACTTC
>TRBV9|once|TRBJ1-4|-
CASSPRPDFYANEKLFF
TGTGCCAGCAGCCCAAGACCGGACTTTTACGCTAATGAAAAACTGTTTTTT
>TRBV5-1|-|TRBJ1-2|-
CASSLDRPGNGYTF
TGCGCCAGCAGCTTGGATAGGCCGGGGAATGGCTACACCTTC
>TRBV21-1|-|TRBJ1-2|-
CASSKETATYGYTF
TGTGCCAGCAGCAAAGAGACAGCTACCTATGGCTACACCTTC
>TRBV6-1|once|TRBJ2-1|TRBD2
CASSDLGTSVADGFF
TGTGCCAGCAGTGACCTTGGGACTAGCGTTGCTGACGGGTTCTTC
>TRBV27|-|TRBJ2-1|TRBD2
CASSSRPGLAGYNEQFF
TGTGCCAGCAGTTCTCGCCCGGGACTAGCGGGCTACAATGAGCAGTTCTTC
>TRBV14|-|TRBJ2-7|TRBD2
CASRASGIYEQYF
TGTGCCAGCAGGGCTAGCGGTATTTACGAGCAGTACTTC
>TRBV5-4|-|TRBJ2-5|TRBD1
CASSKTGTGKETQYF
TGTGCCAGCAGCAAAACCGGGACAGGGAAGGAGACCCAGTACTTC
>TRBV15|-|TRBJ2-1|TRBD2
CATKGTSGGAVSYNEQFF
TGTGCCACCAAAGGGACTAGCGGGGGGGCCGTTTCCTACAATGAGCAGTTCTTC
>TRBV2|-|TRBJ2-7|-
CASSTWTAYEQYF
TGTGCCAGCAGCACATGGACAGCATACGAGCAGTACTTC
>TRBV30|-|TRBJ2-1|-
CAWSDVGDEQFF
TGTGCCTGGAGTGACGTAGGGGATGAGCAGTTCTTC
>TRBV11-2|once|TRBJ2-6|-
CASSLQGGSGANVLTF
TGTGCCAGCAGCTTACAGGGGGGATCTGGGGCCAACGTCCTGACTTTC
>TRBV6-5|-|TRBJ2-1|TRBD2
CASSYSTSGANEQFF
TGTGCCAGCAGTTACTCGACTAGCGGTGCGAATGAGCAGTTCTTC
>TRBV27|-|TRBJ2-7|-
CASSLEGSAYEQYF
TGTGCCAGCAGTTTAGAAGGCAGCGCCTACGAGCAGTACTTC
>TRBV5-6|-|TRBJ2-2|TRBD2
CASSLYGSGRLNTGELFF
TGTGCCAGCAGCTTGTATGGTAGCGGGAGACTTAACACCGGGGAGCTGTTTTTT
>TRBV19|-|TRBJ2-3|TRBD2
CASSMSSGRDTQYF
TGTGCCAGTAGTATGTCTAGCGGGAGGGATACGCAGTATTTT
>TRBV23-1|-|TRBJ2-2|-
CASSRNSTGELFF
TGCGCCAGCAGTCGAAACTCCACCGGGGAGCTGTTTTTT
>TRBV27|-|TRBJ1-1|-
CASSPRGGRRTEAFF
TGTGCCAGCAGTCCCCGGGGGGGGAGGAGGACTGAAGCTTTCTTT
>TRBV5-1|-|TRBJ1-5|-
CARTQEEMYSNQPQHF
TGCGCCAGGACTCAAGAAGAGATGTATAGCAATCAGCCCCAGCATTTT
>TRBV27|-|TRBJ2-1|TRBD2
CASSLLSGGATNEQFF
TGTGCCAGCAGTTTATTAAGCGGGGGGGCTACGAATGAGCAGTTCTTC
>TRBV10-2|once|TRBJ2-1|-
CASSGGSGSGEQFF
TGCGCCAGCAGTGGGGGATCAGGGTCGGGTGAGCAGTTCTTC
>TRBV7-3|-|TRBJ2-5|-
CASSRDTEETQYF
TGTGCCAGCAGCAGGGACACAGAAGAGACCCAGTACTTC
>TRBV25-1|once|TRBJ2-7|-
CASSQGGLYEQYF
TGTGCCAGCAGTCAGGGGGGTCTCTACGAGCAGTACTTC
>TRBV7-2|once|TRBJ2-5|TRBD2
CASSPGRGGQETQYF
TGTGCCAGCAGCCCGGGGCGGGGGGGCCAAGAGACCCAGTACTTC
>TRBV4-3|once|TRBJ2-2|TRBD1
CASSQGQGSKGGELFF
TGCGCCAGCAGCCAAGGACAGGGGAGTAAGGGCGGGGAGCTGTTTTTT
>TRBV30|-|TRBJ1-1|-
CAWNLFFEQNTEAFF
TGTGCCTGGAACCTCTTTTTTGAGCAGAACACTGAAGCTTTCTTT
>TRBV19|-|TRBJ2-6|-
CASSIILSGANVLTF
TGTGCCAGTAGTATAATCCTTTCTGGGGCCAACGTCCTGACTTTC